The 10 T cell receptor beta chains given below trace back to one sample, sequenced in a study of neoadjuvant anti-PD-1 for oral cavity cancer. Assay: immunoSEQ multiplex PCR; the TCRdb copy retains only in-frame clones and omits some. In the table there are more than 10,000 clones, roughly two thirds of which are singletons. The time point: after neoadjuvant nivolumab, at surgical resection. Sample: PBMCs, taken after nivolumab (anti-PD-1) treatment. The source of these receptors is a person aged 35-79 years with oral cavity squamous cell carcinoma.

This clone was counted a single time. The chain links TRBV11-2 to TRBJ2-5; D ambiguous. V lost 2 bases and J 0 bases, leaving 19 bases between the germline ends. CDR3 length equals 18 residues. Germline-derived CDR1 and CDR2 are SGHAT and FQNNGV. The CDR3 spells CASSLSTLSSWYQETQYF. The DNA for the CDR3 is TGTGCCAGCAGCTTATCGACCCTGTCCAGTTGGTACCAAGAGACCCAGTACTTC.

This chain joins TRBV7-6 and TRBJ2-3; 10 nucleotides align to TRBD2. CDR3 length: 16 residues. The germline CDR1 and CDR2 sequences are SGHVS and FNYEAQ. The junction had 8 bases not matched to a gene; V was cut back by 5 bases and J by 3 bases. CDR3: CASSTSKRGGTDTQYF. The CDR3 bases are TGTGCCAGCAGCACATCAAAGCGGGGGGGAACAGATACGCAGTATTTT.

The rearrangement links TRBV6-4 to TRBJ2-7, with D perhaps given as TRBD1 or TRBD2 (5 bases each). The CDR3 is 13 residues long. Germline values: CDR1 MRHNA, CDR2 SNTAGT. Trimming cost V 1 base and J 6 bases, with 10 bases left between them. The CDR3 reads CASSDWAGSEQYF. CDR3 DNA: TGTGCCAGCAGTGACTGGGCAGGGAGCGAGCAGTACTTC.

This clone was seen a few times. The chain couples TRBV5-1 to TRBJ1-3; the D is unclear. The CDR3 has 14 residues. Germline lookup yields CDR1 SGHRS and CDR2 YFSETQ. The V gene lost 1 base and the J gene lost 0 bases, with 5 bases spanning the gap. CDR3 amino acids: CASSLSGSGNTIYF. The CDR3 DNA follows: TGCGCCAGCAGCTTGTCCGGCTCTGGAAACACCATATATTTT.

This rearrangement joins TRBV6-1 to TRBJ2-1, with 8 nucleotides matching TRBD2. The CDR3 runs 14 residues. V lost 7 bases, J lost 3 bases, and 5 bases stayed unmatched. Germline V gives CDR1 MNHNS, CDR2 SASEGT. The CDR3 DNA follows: TGTGCCAGCAATGTAGCGGGAAGCTACAATGAGCAGTTCTTC. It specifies CASNVAGSYNEQFF.

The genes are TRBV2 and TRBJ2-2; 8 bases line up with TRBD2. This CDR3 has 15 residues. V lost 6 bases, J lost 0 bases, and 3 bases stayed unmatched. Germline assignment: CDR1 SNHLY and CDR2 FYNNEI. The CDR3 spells CASRATSANTGELFF. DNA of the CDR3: TGTGCCAGCAGGGCGACTAGCGCGAACACCGGGGAGCTGTTTTTT.

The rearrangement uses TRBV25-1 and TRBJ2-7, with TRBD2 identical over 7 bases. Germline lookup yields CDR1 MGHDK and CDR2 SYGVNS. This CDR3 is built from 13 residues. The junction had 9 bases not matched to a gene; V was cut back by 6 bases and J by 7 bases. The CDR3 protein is CASSGLVSGEQYF. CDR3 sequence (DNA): TGTGCCAGCAGCGGACTAGTTTCTGGGGAGCAGTACTTC.

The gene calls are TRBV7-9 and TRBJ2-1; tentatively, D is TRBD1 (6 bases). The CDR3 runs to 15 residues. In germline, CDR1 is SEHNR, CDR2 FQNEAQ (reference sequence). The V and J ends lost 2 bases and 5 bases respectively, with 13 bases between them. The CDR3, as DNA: TGTGCCAGCAGCTTACGTAGGACAGAAAACAATGAGCAGTTCTTC. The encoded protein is CASSLRRTENNEQFF.

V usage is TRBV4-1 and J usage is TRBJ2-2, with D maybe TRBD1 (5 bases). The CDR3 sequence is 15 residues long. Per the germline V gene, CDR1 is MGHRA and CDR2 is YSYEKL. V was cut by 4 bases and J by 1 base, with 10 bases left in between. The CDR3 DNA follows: TGCGCCAGCAGCCCTTTCCAGGGGAACACCGGGGAGCTGTTTTTT. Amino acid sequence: CASSPFQGNTGELFF.

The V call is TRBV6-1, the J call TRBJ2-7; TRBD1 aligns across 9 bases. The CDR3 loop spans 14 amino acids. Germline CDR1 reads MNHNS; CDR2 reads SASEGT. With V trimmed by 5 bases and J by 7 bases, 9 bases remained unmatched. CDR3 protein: CASSPTQGAWEQYF. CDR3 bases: TGTGCCAGCAGTCCGACACAGGGGGCTTGGGAGCAGTACTTC.